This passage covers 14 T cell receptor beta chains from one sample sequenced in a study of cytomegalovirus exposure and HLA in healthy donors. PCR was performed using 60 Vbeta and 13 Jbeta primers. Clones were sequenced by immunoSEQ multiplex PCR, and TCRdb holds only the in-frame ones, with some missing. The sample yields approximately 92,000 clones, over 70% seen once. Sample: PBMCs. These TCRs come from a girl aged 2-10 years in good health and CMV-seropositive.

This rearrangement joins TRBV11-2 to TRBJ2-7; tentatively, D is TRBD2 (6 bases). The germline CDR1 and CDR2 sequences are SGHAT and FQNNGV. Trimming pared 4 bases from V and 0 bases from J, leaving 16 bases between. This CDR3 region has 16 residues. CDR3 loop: CASSSQTGTSSYEQYF. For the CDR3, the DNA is TGTGCCAGCAGCTCGCAAACCGGGACTTCCTCCTACGAGCAGTACTTC.

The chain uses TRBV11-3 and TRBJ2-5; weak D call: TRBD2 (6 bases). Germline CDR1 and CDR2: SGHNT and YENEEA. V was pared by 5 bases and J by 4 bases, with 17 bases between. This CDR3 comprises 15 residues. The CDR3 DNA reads TGTGCCAGCAGCCCCGGGGGTCTCGTGGGAGAGACCCAGTACTTC. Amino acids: CASSPGGLVGETQYF.

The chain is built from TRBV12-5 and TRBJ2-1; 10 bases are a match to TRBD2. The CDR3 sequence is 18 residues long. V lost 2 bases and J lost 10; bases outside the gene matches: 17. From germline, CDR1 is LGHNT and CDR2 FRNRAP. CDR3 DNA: TGTGCTAGTGGTTTGCTCAAACTTACCGGGACTAGCGCTGGGGAGCAGTTCTTC. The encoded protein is CASGLLKLTGTSAGEQFF. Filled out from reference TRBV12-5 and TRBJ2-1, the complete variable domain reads DARVTQTPRHKVTEMGQEVTMRCQPILGHNTVFWYRQTMMQGLELLAYFRNRAPLDDSGMPKDRFSAEMPDATLATLKIQPSEPRDSAVYFCASGLLKLTGTSAGEQFFGPGTRLTVL.

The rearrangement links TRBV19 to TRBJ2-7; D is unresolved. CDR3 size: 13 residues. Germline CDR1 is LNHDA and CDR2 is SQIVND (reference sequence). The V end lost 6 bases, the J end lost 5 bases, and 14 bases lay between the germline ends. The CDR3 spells CASSNRNVDEQYF. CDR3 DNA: TGTGCCAGTAGCAACAGAAACGTGGACGAGCAGTACTTC.

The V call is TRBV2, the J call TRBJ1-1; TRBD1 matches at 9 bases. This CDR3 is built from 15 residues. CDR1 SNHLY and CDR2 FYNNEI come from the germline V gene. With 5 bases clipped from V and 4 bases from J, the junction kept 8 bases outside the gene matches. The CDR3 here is CASSFHRGLGTEAFF. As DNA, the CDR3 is TGTGCCAGCAGTTTTCACAGGGGGCTGGGCACTGAAGCTTTCTTT.

The CDR3 region has the DNA TGTGCCAGCAGCCCCTCCCCAGGGAACTACGAGCAGTACTTC. Translating gives CASSPSPGNYEQYF. The chain carries TRBV7-9 and TRBJ2-7; D is possibly TRBD1 (5 bases). CDR3 length: 14 amino acids. Germline loops: CDR1 SEHNR, CDR2 FQNEAQ (reference sequence). Trimming left V 5 bases short and J 3 bases short, with 14 bases between. Full variable domain (outside the CDR3, taken from reference TRBV7-9 and TRBJ2-7): DTGVSQNPRHKITKRGQNVTFRCDPISEHNRLYWYRQTLGQGPEFLTYFQNEAQLEKSRLLSDRFSAERPKGSFSTLEIQRTEQGDSAMYLCASSPSPGNYEQYFGPGTRLTVT.

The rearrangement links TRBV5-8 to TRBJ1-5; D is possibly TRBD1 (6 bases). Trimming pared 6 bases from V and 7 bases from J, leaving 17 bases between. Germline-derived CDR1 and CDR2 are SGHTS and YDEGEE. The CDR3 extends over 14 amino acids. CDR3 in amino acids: CASNEQQGGQPQHF. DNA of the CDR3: TGTGCCAGCAACGAACAACAGGGTGGGCAGCCCCAGCATTTT.

CDR3 bases: TGTGCCAGCAGCCAAGGACTAGGTGGGGACACTGAAGCTTTCTTT. It translates to CASSQGLGGDTEAFF. The chain has TRBV4-2 and TRBJ1-1; D not resolved. The germline V gene encodes CDR1 LGHNA and CDR2 YNFKEQ. CDR3 length: 15 residues. Trimming took 1 base from V and 3 from J, leaving 12 bases between them.

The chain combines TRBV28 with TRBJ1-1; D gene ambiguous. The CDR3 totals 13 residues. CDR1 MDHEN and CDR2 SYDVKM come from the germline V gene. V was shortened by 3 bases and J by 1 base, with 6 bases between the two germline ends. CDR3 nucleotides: TGTGCCAGCAGTTTTGGCGGGAACACTGAAGCTTTCTTT. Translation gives CASSFGGNTEAFF.

The CDR3 DNA is TGTGCCAGTAGTAAACAGGGCAGGGGCACTGAAGCTTTCTTT. This translates into CASSKQGRGTEAFF. The chain employs TRBV19 and TRBJ1-1; maybe TRBD1 (6 bases). In germline, CDR1 is LNHDA, CDR2 SQIVND (reference sequence). This CDR3 has 14 residues. V was trimmed by 4 bases and J by 4 bases, leaving 13 bases between them.

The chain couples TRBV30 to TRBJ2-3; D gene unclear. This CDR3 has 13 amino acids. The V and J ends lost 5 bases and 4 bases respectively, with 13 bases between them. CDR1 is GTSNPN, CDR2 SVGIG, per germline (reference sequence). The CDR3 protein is CAWQSTSPDTQYF. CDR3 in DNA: TGTGCCTGGCAATCGACTTCTCCAGATACGCAGTATTTT.

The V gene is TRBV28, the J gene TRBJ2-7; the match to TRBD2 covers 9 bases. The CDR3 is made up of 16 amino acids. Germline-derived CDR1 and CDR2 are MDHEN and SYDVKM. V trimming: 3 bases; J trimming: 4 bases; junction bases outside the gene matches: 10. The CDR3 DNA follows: TGTGCCAGCAGTTTGGCGGGAGGGCCCGATATTTACGAGCAGTACTTC. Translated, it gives CASSLAGGPDIYEQYF.

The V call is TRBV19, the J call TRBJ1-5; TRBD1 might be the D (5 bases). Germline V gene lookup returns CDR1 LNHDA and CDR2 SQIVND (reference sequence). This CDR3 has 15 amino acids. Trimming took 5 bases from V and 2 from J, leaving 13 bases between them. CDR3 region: CASSLSRAGNQPQHF. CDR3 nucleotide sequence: TGTGCCAGTAGTCTCAGCAGGGCAGGCAATCAGCCCCAGCATTTT. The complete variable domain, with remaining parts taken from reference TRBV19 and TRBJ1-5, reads DGGITQSPKYLFRKEGQNVTLSCEQNLNHDAMYWYRQDPGQGLRLIYYSQIVNDFQKGDIAEGYSVSREKKESFPLTVTSAQKNPTAFYLCASSLSRAGNQPQHFGDGTRLSIL.

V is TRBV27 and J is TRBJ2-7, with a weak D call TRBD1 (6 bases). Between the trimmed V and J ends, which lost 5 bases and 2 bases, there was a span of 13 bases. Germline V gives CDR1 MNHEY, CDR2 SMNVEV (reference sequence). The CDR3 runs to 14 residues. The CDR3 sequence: CASSISGQTYEQYF. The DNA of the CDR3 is TGTGCCAGCAGTATTTCCGGACAGACCTACGAGCAGTACTTC.